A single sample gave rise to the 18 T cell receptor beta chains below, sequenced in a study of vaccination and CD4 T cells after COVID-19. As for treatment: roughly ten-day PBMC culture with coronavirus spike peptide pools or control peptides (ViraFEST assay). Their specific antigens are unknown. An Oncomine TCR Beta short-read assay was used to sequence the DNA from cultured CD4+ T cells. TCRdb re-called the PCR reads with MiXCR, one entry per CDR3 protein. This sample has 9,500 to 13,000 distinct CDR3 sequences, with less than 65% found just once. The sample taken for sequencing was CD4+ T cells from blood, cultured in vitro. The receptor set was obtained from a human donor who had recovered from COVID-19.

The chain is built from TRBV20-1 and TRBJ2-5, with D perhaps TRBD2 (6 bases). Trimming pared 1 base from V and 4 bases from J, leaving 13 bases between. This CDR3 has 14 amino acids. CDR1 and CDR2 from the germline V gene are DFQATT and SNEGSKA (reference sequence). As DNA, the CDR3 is TGCAGTGCTAGAGTTGGGGAGGCGGGAGAGACCCAGTACTTC. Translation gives CSARVGEAGETQYF.

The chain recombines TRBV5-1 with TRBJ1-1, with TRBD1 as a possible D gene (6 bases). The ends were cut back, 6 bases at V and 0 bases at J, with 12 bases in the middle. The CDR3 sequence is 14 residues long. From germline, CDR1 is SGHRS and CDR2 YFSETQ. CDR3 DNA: TGCGCCAGCATGGACAGAAGAATGAACACTGAAGCTTTCTTT. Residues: CASMDRRMNTEAFF.

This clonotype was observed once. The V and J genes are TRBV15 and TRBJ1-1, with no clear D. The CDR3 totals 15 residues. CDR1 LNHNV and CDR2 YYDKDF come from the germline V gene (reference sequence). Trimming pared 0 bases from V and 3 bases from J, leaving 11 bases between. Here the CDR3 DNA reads TGTGCCACCAGCAGAGATGTCGGGGTAGACACTGAAGCTTTCTTT. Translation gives CATSRDVGVDTEAFF. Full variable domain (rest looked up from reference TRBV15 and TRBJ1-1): DAMVIQNPRYQVTQFGKPVTLSCSQTLNHNVMYWYQQKSSQAPKLLFHYYDKDFNNEADTPDNFQSRRPNTSFCFLDIRSPGLGDTAMYLCATSRDVGVDTEAFFGQGTRLTVV.

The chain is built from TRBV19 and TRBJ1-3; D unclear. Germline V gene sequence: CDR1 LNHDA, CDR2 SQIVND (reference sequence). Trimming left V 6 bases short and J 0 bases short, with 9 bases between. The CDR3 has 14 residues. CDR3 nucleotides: TGTGCCAGTAGACCGGGCCGCTCTGGAAACACCATATATTTT. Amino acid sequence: CASRPGRSGNTIYF. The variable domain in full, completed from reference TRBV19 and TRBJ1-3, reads DGGITQSPKYLFRKEGQNVTLSCEQNLNHDAMYWYRQDPGQGLRLIYYSQIVNDFQKGDIAEGYSVSREKKESFPLTVTSAQKNPTAFYLCASRPGRSGNTIYFGEGSWLTVV.

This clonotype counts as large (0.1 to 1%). The CDR3 spells CAWSAGQGARETQYF. Written as DNA, the CDR3 is TGTGCCTGGAGTGCGGGACAGGGGGCTAGAGAGACCCAGTACTTC. This chain links TRBV30 with TRBJ2-5, with 12 bases identical to TRBD1. The CDR3 sequence is 15 residues long. V lost 1 base and J lost 4; bases outside the gene matches: 4. The germline V gene encodes CDR1 GTSNPN and CDR2 SVGIG (reference sequence).

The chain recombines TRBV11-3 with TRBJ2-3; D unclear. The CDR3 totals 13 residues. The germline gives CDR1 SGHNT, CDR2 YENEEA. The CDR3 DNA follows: TGTGCATCTCGGTCTTCTATCACAGATACGCAGTATTTT. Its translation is CASRSSITDTQYF.

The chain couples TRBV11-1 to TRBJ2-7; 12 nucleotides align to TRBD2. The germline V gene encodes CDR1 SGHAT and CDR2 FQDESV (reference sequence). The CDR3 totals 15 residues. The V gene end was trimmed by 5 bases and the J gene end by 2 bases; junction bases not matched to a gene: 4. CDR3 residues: CASSLTSGGTYEQYF. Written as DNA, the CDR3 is TGTGCCAGCAGCCTGACTAGCGGGGGTACCTACGAGCAGTACTTC.

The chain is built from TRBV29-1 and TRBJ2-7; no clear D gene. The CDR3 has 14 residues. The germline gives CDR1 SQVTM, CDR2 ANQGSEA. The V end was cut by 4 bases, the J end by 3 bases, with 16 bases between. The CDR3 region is CSVGIRAAIYEQYF. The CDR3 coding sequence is TGCAGCGTTGGAATCCGGGCCGCTATCTACGAGCAGTACTTC.

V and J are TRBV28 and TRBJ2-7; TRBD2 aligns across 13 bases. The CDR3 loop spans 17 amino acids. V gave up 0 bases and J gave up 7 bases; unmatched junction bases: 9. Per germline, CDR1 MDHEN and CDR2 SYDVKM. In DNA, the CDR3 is TGTGCCAGCAGTTTATGGGAACTAGCGGGAGGGCCTGGAGAGCAGTACTTC. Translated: CASSLWELAGGPGEQYF.

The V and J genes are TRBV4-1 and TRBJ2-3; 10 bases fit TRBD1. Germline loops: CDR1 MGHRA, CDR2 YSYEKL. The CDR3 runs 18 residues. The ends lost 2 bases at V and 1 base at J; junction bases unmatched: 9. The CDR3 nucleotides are TGCGCCAGCAGCCAAAGGGGATTCGGGACAGGGGGCACAGATACGCAGTATTTT. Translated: CASSQRGFGTGGTDTQYF.

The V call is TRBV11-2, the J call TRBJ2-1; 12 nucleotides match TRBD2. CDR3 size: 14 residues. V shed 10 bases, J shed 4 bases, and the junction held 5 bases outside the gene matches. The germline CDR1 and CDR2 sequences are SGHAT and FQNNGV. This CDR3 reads CATQLAGGYNEQFF. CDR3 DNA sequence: TGTGCCACCCAACTAGCGGGAGGTTACAATGAGCAGTTCTTC.

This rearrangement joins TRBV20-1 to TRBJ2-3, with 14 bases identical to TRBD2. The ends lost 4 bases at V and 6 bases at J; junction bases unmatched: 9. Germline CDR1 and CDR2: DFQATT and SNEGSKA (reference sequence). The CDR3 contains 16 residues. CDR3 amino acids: CSATSGLAGEVDTQYF. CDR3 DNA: TGCAGTGCTACATCGGGACTAGCGGGAGAAGTGGATACGCAGTATTTT.

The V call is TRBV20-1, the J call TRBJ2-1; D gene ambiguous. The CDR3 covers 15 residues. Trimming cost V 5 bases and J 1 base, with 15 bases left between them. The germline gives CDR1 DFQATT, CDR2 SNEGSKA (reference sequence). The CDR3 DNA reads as TGCAGTGCTCACCGGGCCGGGCTGTCCTACAATGAGCAGTTCTTC. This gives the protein CSAHRAGLSYNEQFF.

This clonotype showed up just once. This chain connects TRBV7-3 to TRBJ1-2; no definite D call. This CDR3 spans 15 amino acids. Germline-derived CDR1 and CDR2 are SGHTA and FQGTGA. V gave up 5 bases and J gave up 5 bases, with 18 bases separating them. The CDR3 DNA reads TGTGCCAGCAGCGCGACTCAAGTGTCGAGTTATGGCTACACCTTC. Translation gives CASSATQVSSYGYTF. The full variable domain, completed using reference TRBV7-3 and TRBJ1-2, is GAGVSQTPSNKVTEKGKYVELRCDPISGHTALYWYRQSLGQGPEFLIYFQGTGAADDSGLPNDRFFAVRPEGSVSTLKIQRTERGDSAVYLCASSATQVSSYGYTFGSGTRLTVV.

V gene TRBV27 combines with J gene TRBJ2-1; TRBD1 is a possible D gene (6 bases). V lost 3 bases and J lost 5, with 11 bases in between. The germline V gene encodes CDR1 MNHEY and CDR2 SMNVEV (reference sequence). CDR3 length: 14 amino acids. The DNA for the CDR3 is TGTGCCAGCAGTTTTCGGACAGATCACAATGAGCAGTTCTTC. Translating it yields CASSFRTDHNEQFF.

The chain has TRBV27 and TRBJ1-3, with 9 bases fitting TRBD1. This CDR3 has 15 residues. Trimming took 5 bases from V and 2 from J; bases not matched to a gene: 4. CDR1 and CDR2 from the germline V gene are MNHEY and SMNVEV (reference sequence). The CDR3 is CASSLGTGTGNTIYF. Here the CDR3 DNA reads TGTGCCAGCAGTCTCGGGACAGGGACTGGAAACACCATATATTTT.

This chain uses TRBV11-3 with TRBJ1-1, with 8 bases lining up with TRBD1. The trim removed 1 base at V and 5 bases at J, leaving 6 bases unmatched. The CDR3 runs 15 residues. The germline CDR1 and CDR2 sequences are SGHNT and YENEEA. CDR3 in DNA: TGTGCCAGCAGCTTAGGACAGGGGAAGGGAACTGAAGCTTTCTTT. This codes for CASSLGQGKGTEAFF.

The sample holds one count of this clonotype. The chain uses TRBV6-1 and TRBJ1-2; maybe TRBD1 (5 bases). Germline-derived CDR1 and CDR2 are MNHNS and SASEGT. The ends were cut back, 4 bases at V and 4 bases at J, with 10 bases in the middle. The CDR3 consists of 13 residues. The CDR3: CASSVGDGYGYTF. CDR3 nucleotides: TGTGCCAGCAGTGTAGGGGATGGCTATGGCTACACCTTC.